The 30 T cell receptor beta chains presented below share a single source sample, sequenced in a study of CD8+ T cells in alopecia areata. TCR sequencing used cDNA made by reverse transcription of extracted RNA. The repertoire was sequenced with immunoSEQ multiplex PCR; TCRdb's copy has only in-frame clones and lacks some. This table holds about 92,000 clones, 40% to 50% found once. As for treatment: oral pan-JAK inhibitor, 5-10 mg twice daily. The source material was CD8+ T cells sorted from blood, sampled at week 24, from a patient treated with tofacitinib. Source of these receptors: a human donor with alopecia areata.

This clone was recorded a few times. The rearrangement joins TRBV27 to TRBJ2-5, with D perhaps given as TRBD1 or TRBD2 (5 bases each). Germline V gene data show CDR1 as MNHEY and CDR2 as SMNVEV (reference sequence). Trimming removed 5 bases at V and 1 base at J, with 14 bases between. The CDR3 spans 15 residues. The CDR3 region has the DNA TGTGCCAGCAGTCGGGTCAGGGAGATCCAAGAGACCCAGTACTTC. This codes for CASSRVREIQETQYF.

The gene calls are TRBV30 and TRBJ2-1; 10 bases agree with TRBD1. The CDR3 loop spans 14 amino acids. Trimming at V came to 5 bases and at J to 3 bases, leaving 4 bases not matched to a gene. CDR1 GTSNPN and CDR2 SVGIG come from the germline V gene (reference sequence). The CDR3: CAWDGTGVYNEQFF. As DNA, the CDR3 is TGTGCCTGGGATGGGACAGGGGTCTACAATGAGCAGTTCTTC.

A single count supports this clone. The CDR3 is CASSWEGVETQYF. CDR3 in DNA: TGTGCCAGCAGCTGGGAGGGGGTAGAGACCCAGTACTTC. The chain links TRBV11-2 to TRBJ2-5; maybe TRBD2 (7 bases). This CDR3 has 13 amino acids. V was cut by 4 bases and J by 4 bases, with 10 bases left in between. CDR1 is SGHAT, CDR2 FQNNGV, per germline. Looking up the rest from reference TRBV11-2 and TRBJ2-5 gives the full variable domain: EAGVAQSPRYKIIEKRQSVAFWCNPISGHATLYWYQQILGQGPKLLIQFQNNGVVDDSQLPKDRFSAERLKGVDSTLKIQPAKLEDSAVYLCASSWEGVETQYFGPGTRLLVL.

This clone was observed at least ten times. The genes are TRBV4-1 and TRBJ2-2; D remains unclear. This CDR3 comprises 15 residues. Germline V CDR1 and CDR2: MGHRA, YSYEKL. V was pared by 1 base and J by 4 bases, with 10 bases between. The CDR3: CASSQVLDPTGELFF. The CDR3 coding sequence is TGCGCCAGCAGCCAAGTGTTGGATCCCACCGGGGAGCTGTTTTTT.

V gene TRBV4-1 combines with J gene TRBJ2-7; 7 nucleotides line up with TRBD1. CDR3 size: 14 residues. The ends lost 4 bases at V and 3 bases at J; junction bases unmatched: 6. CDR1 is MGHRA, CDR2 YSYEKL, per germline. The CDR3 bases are TGCGCCAGCAGCCCTCGACAGGGCCGCTACGAGCAGTACTTC. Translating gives CASSPRQGRYEQYF.

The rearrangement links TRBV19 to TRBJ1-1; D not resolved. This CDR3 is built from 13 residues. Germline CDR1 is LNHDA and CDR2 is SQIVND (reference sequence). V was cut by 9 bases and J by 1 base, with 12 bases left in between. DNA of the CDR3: TGTGCCAGCGGGCAGACATGGAACACTGAAGCTTTCTTT. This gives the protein CASGQTWNTEAFF.

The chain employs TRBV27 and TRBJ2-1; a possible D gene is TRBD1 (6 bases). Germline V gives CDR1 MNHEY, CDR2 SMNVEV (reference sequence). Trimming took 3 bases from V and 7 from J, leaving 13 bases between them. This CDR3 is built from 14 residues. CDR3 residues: CASSFLGGGNEQFF. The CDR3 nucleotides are TGTGCCAGCAGTTTTTTAGGGGGTGGGAATGAGCAGTTCTTC.

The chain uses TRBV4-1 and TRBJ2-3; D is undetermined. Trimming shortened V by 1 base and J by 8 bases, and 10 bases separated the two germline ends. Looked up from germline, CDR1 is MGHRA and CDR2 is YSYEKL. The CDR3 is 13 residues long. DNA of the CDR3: TGCGCCAGCAGCCAAGCGCAAGCAGCTACGCAGTATTTT. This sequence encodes CASSQAQAATQYF.

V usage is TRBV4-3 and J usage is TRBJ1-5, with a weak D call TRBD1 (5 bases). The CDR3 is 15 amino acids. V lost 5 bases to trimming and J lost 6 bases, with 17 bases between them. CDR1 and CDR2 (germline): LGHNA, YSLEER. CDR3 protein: CASSSRAGPGQPQHF. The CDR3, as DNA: TGCGCCAGCAGCTCGCGGGCAGGGCCAGGTCAGCCCCAGCATTTT.

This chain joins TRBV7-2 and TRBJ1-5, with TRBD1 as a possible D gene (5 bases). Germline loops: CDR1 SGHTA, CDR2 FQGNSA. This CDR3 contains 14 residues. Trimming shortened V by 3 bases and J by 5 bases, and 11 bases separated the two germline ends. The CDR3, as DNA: TGTGCCAGCAGCTTGTGGGGAGGGGATCAGCCCCAGCATTTT. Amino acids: CASSLWGGDQPQHF.

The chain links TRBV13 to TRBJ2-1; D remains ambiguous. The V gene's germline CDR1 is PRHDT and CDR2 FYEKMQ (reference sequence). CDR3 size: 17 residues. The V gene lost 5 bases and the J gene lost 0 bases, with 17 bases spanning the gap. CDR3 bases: TGTGCCAGCAGCGGCCGTACGTCAGGATTCTCCTACAATGAGCAGTTCTTC. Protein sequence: CASSGRTSGFSYNEQFF.

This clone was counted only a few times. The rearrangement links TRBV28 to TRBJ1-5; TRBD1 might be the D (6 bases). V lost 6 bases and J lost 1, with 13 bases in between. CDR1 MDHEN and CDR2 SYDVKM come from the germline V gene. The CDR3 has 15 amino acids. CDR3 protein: CASSEQGRSNQPQHF. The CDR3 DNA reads TGTGCCAGCAGCGAACAGGGTCGAAGCAATCAGCCCCAGCATTTT.

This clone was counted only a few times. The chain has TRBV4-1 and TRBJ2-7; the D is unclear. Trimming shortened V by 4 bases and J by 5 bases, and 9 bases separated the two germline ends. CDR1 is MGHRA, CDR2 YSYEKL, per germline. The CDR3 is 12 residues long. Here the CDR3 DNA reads TGCGCCAGCAGCCCCCCTGGTAACGAGCAGTACTTC. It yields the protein CASSPPGNEQYF.

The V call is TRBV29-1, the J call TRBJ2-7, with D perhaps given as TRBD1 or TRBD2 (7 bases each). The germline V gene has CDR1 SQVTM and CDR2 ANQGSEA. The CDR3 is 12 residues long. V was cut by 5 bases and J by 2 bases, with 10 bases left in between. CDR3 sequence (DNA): TGCAGCGTTTCAGGGGGGGCCTACGAGCAGTACTTC. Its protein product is CSVSGGAYEQYF.

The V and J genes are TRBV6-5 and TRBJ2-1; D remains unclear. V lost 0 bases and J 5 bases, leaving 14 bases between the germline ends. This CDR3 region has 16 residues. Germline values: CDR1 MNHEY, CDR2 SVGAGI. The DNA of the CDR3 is TGTGCCAGCAGTTACTCGACACTGGTAGTTCACAATGAGCAGTTCTTC. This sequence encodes CASSYSTLVVHNEQFF.

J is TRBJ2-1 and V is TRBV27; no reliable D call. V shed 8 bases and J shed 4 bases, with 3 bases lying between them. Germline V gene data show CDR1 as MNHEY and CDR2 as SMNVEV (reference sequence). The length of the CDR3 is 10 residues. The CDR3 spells CASGYNEQFF. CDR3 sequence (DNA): TGTGCCAGCGGTTACAATGAGCAGTTCTTC.

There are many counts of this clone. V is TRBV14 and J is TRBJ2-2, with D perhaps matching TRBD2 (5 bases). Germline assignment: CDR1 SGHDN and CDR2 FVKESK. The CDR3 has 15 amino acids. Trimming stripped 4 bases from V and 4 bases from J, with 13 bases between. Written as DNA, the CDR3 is TGTGCCAGCAGCCCGTGGTCGGCGGGCACCGGGGAGCTGTTTTTT. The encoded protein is CASSPWSAGTGELFF.

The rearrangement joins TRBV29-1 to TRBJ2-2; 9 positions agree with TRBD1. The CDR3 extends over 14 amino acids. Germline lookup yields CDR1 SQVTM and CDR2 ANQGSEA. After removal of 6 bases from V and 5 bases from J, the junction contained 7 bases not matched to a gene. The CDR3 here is CSVRTGDGTGELFF. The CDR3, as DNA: TGCAGCGTACGGACAGGGGACGGGACCGGGGAGCTGTTTTTT.

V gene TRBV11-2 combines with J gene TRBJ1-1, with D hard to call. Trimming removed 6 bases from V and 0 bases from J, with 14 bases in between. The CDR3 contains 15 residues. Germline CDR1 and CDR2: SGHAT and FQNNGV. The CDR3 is CASSSTRAVNTEAFF. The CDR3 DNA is TGTGCCAGCAGTTCAACCCGTGCAGTGAACACTGAAGCTTTCTTT.

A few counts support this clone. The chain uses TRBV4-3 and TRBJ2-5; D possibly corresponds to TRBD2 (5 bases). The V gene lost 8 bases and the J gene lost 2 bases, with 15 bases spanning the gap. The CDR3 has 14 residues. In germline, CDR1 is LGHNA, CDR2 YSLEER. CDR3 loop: CASADGLGQETQYF. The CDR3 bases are TGCGCCAGCGCTGATGGACTGGGACAAGAGACCCAGTACTTC.

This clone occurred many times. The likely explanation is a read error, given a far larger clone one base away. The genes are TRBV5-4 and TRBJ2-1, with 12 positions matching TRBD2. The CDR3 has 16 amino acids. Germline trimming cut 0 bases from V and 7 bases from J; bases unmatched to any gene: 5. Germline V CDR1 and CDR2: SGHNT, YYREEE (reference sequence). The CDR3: CASSLVPSGRGNEQFF. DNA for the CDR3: TGTGCCAGCAGCTTGGTTCCTAGCGGGAGGGGGAATGAGCAGTTCTTC.

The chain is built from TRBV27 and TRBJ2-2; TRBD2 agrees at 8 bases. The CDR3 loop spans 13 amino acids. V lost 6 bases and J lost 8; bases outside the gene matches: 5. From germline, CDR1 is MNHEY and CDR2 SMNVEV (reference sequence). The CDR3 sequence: CASSTGGVGELFF. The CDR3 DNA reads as TGTGCCAGCAGCACGGGGGGGGTAGGGGAGCTGTTTTTT.

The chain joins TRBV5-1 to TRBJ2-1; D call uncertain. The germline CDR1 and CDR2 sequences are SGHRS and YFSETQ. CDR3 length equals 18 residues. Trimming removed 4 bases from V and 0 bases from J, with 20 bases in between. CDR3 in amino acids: CASSPVFLQASSYNEQFF. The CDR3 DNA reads TGCGCCAGCAGCCCCGTTTTCTTGCAGGCTAGCTCCTACAATGAGCAGTTCTTC.

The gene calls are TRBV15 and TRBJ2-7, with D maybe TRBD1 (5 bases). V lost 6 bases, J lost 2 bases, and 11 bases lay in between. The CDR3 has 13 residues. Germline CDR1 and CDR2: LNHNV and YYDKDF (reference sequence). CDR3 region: CATRSREAYEQYF. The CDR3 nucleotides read TGTGCCACCAGGAGCAGGGAAGCCTACGAGCAGTACTTC.

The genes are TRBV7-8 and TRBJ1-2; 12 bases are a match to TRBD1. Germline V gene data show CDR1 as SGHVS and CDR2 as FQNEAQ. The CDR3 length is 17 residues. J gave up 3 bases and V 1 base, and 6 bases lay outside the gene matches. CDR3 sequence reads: CASSLGGTGGVDYGYTF. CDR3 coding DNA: TGTGCCAGCAGCTTAGGGGGGACAGGGGGCGTCGACTATGGCTACACCTTC.

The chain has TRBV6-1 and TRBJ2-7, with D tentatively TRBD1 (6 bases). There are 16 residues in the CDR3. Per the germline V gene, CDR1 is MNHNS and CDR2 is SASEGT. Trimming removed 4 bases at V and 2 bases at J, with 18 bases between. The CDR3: CASSARGQTLAYEQYF. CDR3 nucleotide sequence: TGTGCCAGCAGTGCCAGAGGACAGACCCTAGCCTACGAGCAGTACTTC.

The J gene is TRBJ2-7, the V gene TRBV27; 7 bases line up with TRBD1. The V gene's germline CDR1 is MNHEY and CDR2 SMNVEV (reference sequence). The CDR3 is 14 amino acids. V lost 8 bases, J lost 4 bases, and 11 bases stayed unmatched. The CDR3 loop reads CASSRTGNQYEQYF. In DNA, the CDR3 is TGTGCCAGCTCCAGGACAGGAAACCAATACGAGCAGTACTTC.

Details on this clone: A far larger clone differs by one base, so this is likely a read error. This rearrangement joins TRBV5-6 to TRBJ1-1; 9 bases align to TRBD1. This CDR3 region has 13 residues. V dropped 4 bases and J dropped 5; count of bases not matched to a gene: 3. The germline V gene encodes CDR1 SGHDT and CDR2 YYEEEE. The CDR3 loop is CASSQTGGTEAFF. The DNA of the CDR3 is TGTGCCAGCAGCCAGACAGGGGGTACTGAAGCTTTCTTT.

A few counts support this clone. The CDR3 coding sequence is TGTGCCAGCTCACCAAGGGGGGACAGGACCTACACCGGGGAGCTGTTTTTT. Translating gives CASSPRGDRTYTGELFF. This rearrangement joins TRBV18 to TRBJ2-2; TRBD1 matches 8 bases. Per the germline V gene, CDR1 is KGHSH and CDR2 is LQKENI. The CDR3 contains 17 residues. V was pared by 2 bases and J by 3 bases, with 8 bases of the junction left unmatched.

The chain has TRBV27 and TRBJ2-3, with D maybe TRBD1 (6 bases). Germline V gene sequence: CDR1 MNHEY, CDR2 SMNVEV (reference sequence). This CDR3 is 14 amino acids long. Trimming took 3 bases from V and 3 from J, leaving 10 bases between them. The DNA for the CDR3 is TGTGCCAGCAGTTTCGGTCAGGGGACAGATACGCAGTATTTT. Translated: CASSFGQGTDTQYF.